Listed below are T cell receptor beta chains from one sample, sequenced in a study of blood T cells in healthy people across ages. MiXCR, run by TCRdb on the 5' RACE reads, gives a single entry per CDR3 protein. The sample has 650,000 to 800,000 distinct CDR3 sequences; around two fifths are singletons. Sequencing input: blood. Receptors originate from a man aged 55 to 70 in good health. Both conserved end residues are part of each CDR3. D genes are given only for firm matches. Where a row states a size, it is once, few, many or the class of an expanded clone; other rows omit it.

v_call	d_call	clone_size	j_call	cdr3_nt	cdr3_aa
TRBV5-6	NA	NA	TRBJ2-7	TGTGCCAGCAGTCGGACGGGTGGTAAGGGATCCTACGAGCAGTACTTC	CASSRTGGKGSYEQYF
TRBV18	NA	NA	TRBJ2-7	TGTGCCAGCTCACCTTTGGGCCAGGGCCCCTACGAGCAGTACTTC	CASSPLGQGPYEQYF
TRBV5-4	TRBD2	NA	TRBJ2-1	TGTGCCAGCAGCTTGGTGCTAGCGGACTACAATGAGCAGTTCTTC	CASSLVLADYNEQFF
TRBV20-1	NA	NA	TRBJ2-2	TGCAGTGCTCATAAAGCCAGCACCGGGGAGCTGTTTTTT	CSAHKASTGELFF
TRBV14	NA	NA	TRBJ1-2	TGTGCCAGCAGCTTAAACACAATGAACTATGGCTACACCTTC	CASSLNTMNYGYTF
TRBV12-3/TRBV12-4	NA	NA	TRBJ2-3	TGTGCCAGCGGACCGGGCGCGGGGGATACGCAGTATTTT	CASGPGAGDTQYF
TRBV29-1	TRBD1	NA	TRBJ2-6	TGCAGCGTTCGGACAGGGTCCGTCTCTGGGGCCAACGTCCTGACTTTC	CSVRTGSVSGANVLTF
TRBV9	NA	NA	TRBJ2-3	TGTGCCAGCAGCCTTCTAGGGCTGAACACAGATACGCAGTATTTT	CASSLLGLNTDTQYF
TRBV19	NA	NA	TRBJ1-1	TGTGCCAGTACCACCTACCCTAACACTGAAGCTTTCTTT	CASTTYPNTEAFF
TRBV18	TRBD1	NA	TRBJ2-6	TGTGCCAGCTCACCACAACAGGGGGCGGCTGGGGCCAACGTCCTGACTTTC	CASSPQQGAAGANVLTF
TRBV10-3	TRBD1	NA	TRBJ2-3	TGTGCCATCAGAGCCGGGACAGGGAAAACTTCTAGCACAGATACGCAGTATTTT	CAIRAGTGKTSSTDTQYF
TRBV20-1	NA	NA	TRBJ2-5	TGCAGTGCTAGAGATATATCTAGCGTGTTCGAGACCCAGTACTTC	CSARDISSVFETQYF
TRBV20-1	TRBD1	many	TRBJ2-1	TGCAGTGCTGCCCAGGGGGTGGCCTCCTACAATGAGCAGTTCTTC	CSAAQGVASYNEQFF
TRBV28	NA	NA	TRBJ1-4	TGTGCCAGCAGTTTGGTTAGTTCGGGAACAGAAAAACTGTTTTTT	CASSLVSSGTEKLFF
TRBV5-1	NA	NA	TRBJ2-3	TGCGCCAGCAGCTTGGCGATCCAGGGGACAGATACGCAGTATTTT	CASSLAIQGTDTQYF
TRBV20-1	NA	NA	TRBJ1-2	TGCAGTGCTCCAGGGTCATATAACTATGGCTACACCTTC	CSAPGSYNYGYTF
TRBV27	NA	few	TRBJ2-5	TGTGCCAGCAGTCCGTCGTTACCTCGAGGGACCCAGTACTTC	CASSPSLPRGTQYF
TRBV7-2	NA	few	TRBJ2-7	TGTGCCAGCAGCTTAGTTGGAGACGGAAGGACATACGAGCAGTACTTC	CASSLVGDGRTYEQYF
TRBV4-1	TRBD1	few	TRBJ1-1	TGCGCCAGCAGCCAAGGACAGGGGCACACTGAAGCTTTCTTT	CASSQGQGHTEAFF
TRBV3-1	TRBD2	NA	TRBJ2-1	TGTGCCAGCAGCCAAGATCCCCAGGGAGCGGGGTATTTCTCCTACAATGAGCAGTTCTTC	CASSQDPQGAGYFSYNEQFF
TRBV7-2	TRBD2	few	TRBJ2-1	TGTGCCAGCAGCAAAAATAGCGGGGGCGCACGGAATGAGCAGTTCTTC	CASSKNSGGARNEQFF
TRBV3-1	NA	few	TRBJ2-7	TGTGCCAGCAGCCACGGGGGATCCCACGAGCAGTACTTC	CASSHGGSHEQYF
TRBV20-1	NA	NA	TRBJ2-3	TGCAGTGCTCCAGAGCTAGGGTGGGGGAACACAGATACGCAGTATTTT	CSAPELGWGNTDTQYF
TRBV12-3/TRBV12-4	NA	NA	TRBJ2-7	TGTGCCAGCAGTTTTGCACAGGGACCTTTCTACGAGCAGTACTTC	CASSFAQGPFYEQYF
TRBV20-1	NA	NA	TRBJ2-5	TGCAGTGCTCATACACGGGAGACCCAGTACTTC	CSAHTRETQYF
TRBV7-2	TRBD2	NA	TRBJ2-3	TGTGCCAGCAGCCCCGGGACTAGCGGGGGGAGCTTGTTGACAGATACGCAGTATTTT	CASSPGTSGGSLLTDTQYF
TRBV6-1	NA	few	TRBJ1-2	TGTGCCAGCAGTGAAGATACCTATAGCTACACCTTC	CASSEDTYSYTF
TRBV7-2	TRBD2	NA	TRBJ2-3	TGTGCCAGCAGATTGATTCCCCGGACTAGCGGCTCAGATACGCAGTATTTT	CASRLIPRTSGSDTQYF
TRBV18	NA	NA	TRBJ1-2	TGTGCCAGCTCACCAGACCGGGTGGGGGCCTATGGCTACACCTTC	CASSPDRVGAYGYTF
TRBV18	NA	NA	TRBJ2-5	TGTGCCAGCTCACCTGACGGGGCGCCAGTTGGGACCCAGTACTTC	CASSPDGAPVGTQYF
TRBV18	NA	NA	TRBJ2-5	TGTGCCAGCTCACCACAGTACTCCGGGAGTCAAGAGCAGTACTTC	CASSPQYSGSQEQYF
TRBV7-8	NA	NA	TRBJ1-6	TGTGCCAGCAGCACAGCGGGGGCTTGGGTTTATAATTCACCCCTCCACTTT	CASSTAGAWVYNSPLHF
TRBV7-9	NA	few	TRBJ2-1	TGTGCCAGCTTACAGTCGGGGTACAATGAGCAGTTCTTC	CASLQSGYNEQFF
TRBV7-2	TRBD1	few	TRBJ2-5	TGTGCCAGCAGACGGACAGGGTATCCTACTGGGGAGACCCAGTACTTC	CASRRTGYPTGETQYF
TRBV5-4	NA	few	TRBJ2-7	TGTGCCAGCAGCCCTGGGACATTCGGTGCCTACGAGCAGTACTTC	CASSPGTFGAYEQYF
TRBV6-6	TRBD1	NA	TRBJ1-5	TGTGCCAGCACTACCCTCGGGACAGGCGGTAATCAGCCCCAGCATTTT	CASTTLGTGGNQPQHF
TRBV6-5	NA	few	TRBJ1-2	TGTGCCAGCAGTTACTCTCGCCAGGTTAACTATGGCTACACCTTC	CASSYSRQVNYGYTF
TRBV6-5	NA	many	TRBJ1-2	TGTGCCAGCAGTTACTCATTTTTTCGCGCGGTGGCAATGCGGAACTATGGCTACACCTTC	CASSYSFFRAVAMRNYGYTF
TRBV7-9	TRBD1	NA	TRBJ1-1	TGTGCCAGCAGCTTACTAAGGACAGGTGCCTACACTGAAGCTTTCTTT	CASSLLRTGAYTEAFF
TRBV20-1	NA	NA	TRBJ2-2	TGCAGTGCCAGGACGATCTTGAACACCGGGGAGCTGTTTTTT	CSARTILNTGELFF
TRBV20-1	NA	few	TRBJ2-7	TGCAGTGCTTCCGGGCAGGGGAACTCCTACGAGCAGTACTTC	CSASGQGNSYEQYF
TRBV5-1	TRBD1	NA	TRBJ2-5	TGCGCCAGCAGCTTGGTAGGGACAGTGGGGGAGACCCAGTACTTC	CASSLVGTVGETQYF
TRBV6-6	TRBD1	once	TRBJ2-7	TGTGCCAGCGGCCGGGGGACAGGGCACAATGAGCAGTACTTC	CASGRGTGHNEQYF
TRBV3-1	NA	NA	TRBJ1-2	TGTGCCAGCAGCCCAGAGACGGACAACTATGGCTACACCTTC	CASSPETDNYGYTF
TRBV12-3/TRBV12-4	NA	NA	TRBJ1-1	TGTGCCAGCAGTTTAGGAGGGTTTGCTGAAGCTTTCTTT	CASSLGGFAEAFF
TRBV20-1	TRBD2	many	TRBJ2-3	TGCAGTGCTAGAAACAGACTAGCGGTCCCCACAGATACGCAGTATTTT	CSARNRLAVPTDTQYF
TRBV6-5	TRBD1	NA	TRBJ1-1	TGTGCCAGCAGTCTCGAAAACGGGGACAGTTGGGTTGGAGCTTTCTTT	CASSLENGDSWVGAFF
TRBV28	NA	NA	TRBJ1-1	TGTGCCAGCAGTTTCACTCGGTCGAACACTGAAGCTTTCTTT	CASSFTRSNTEAFF
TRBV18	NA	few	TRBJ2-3	TGTGCCAGCTCACCGACAGCAAGCACAGATACGCAGTATTTT	CASSPTASTDTQYF
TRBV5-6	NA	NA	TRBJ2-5	TGTGCCAGCAGCTTACTATGGGCCAGGGGACAACAAGAGACCCAGTACTTC	CASSLLWARGQQETQYF
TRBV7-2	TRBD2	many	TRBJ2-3	TGTGCCAGCAGCAGATCGCGGGAGCGCACAGATACGCAGTATTTT	CASSRSRERTDTQYF
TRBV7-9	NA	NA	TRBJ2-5	TGTGCCAGCAGCTTATTGGGTTCGGAGACCCAGTACTTC	CASSLLGSETQYF
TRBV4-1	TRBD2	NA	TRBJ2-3	TGCGCCAGCAGCCAGACTAGCGGGGGTCGCACAGATACGCAGTATTTT	CASSQTSGGRTDTQYF
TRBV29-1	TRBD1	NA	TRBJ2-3	TGCAGCATTGGTGGGACAGGGGGATTCACAGATACGCAGTATTTT	CSIGGTGGFTDTQYF